One sample yielded the 18 T cell receptor beta chains listed below, sequenced in a study of cytomegalovirus exposure and HLA in healthy donors (dated by TCRdb to the late 2010s). Receptor amplification or capture employed the immunoSEQ multiplex PCR assay. For the multiplex PCR, a mixture combining 60 forward primers for TCR Vbeta segments and 13 reverse primers for TCR Jbeta segments was used. The table was pulled from immuneACCESS by TCRdb, which kept in-frame rearrangements only. Such tables lose some clones; where checked, under half of the loss comes from unresolved V genes, and the rest has no known cause. This sample lists 200,000 to 250,000 clones; around four fifths were detected once. The ten largest make up about 0.77% of the sample. The sequenced material came from PBMCs. The source of these receptors is a boy aged 2-9 years in good health and CMV-seronegative.

The rearrangement uses TRBV6-5 and TRBJ2-7; TRBD1 aligns across 8 bases. Germline V gene lookup returns CDR1 MNHEY and CDR2 SVGAGI. After removal of 8 bases from V and 5 bases from J, the junction contained 8 bases not matched to a gene. CDR3 length: 13 residues. The CDR3 reads CASGRDRGHEQYF. CDR3 nucleotides: TGTGCCAGCGGTCGAGACAGGGGCCACGAGCAGTACTTC.

The chain has TRBV9 and TRBJ2-1; the D is unclear. The CDR3 is 12 residues long. The ends were cut back, 0 bases at V and 8 bases at J, with 6 bases in the middle. Germline values: CDR1 SGDLS, CDR2 YYNGEE. The CDR3 DNA is TGTGCCAGCAGCGTAGCGAGCGATGAGCAGTTCTTC. It yields the protein CASSVASDEQFF.

This rearrangement joins TRBV11-2 to TRBJ1-1; maybe TRBD1 (6 bases). This CDR3 spans 14 amino acids. Germline assignment: CDR1 SGHAT and CDR2 FQNNGV. Deletions cut 5 bases from V and 1 base from J, with 11 bases between. As DNA, the CDR3 is TGTGCCAGCAGCCTCGGGACAACGAACACTGAAGCTTTCTTT. Translating gives CASSLGTTNTEAFF.

DNA of the CDR3: TGTGCCAGCAGCCACGCAAAAGCGGGGATTTACGAGCAGTACTTC. Protein sequence: CASSHAKAGIYEQYF. The chain combines TRBV4-2 with TRBJ2-7; TRBD2 matches at 7 bases. This CDR3 is 15 amino acids long. V was clipped by 3 bases and J by 4 bases; unmatched bases: 9. The germline gives CDR1 LGHNA, CDR2 YNFKEQ.

The V gene is TRBV12-5, the J gene TRBJ2-1; a weak D match, TRBD2 (5 bases). V dropped 7 bases and J dropped 8 bases, with 15 bases sitting between them. This CDR3 has 13 amino acids. CDR1 is LGHNT and CDR2 is FRNRAP in the germline V gene. CDR3 nucleotides: TGTGCTAGTGCCCCCGGGGAGTTGTATGAGCAGTTCTTC. Its protein product is CASAPGELYEQFF.

This chain links TRBV7-9 with TRBJ1-5; D might be TRBD1 (6 bases). CDR3 size: 12 residues. Germline assignment: CDR1 SEHNR and CDR2 FQNEAQ (reference sequence). V was clipped by 11 bases and J by 0 bases, with 8 bases between them. CDR3 nucleotides: TGTGCCCACAGGGATAGCAATCAGCCCCAGCATTTT. Its protein product is CAHRDSNQPQHF. The full variable domain, completed using reference TRBV7-9 and TRBJ1-5, is DTGVSQNPRHKITKRGQNVTFRCDPISEHNRLYWYRQTLGQGPEFLTYFQNEAQLEKSRLLSDRFSAERPKGSFSTLEIQRTEQGDSAMYLCAHRDSNQPQHFGDGTRLSIL.

The rearrangement links TRBV2 to TRBJ2-7; 12 positions agree with TRBD2. The CDR3 has 14 residues. Trimming cost V 6 bases and J 5 bases; bases outside gene matches: 5. Germline V lookup: CDR1 SNHLY, CDR2 FYNNEI. The CDR3, as DNA: TGTGCCAGCAGAAGACTAGCGGGAGCCCACGAGCAGTACTTC. Translation gives CASRRLAGAHEQYF.

A few counts support this clone. This chain connects TRBV2 to TRBJ1-2; 10 bases map to TRBD1. V lost 6 bases, J lost 4 bases, and 8 bases stayed unmatched. Germline V CDR1 and CDR2: SNHLY, FYNNEI. The CDR3 length is 15 residues. The CDR3 DNA is TGTGCCAGCAGAGAAAGGGGACAGGGGTCCTATGGCTACACCTTC. Translating gives CASRERGQGSYGYTF. Based on the CDR3 plus reference TRBV2 and TRBJ1-2, the full variable domain is EPEVTQTPSHQVTQMGQEVILRCVPISNHLYFYWYRQILGQKVEFLVSFYNNEISEKSEIFDDQFSVERPDGSNFTLKIRSTKLEDSAMYFCASRERGQGSYGYTFGSGTRLTVV.

The rearrangement joins TRBV4-1 to TRBJ2-1; D is possibly TRBD1 (5 bases). The ends were cut back, 1 base at V and 0 bases at J, with 10 bases in the middle. CDR1 MGHRA and CDR2 YSYEKL come from the germline V gene. The CDR3 runs to 16 residues. DNA for the CDR3: TGCGCCAGCAGCCAAGGCAGGGCGAGCTCCTACAATGAGCAGTTCTTC. Protein: CASSQGRASSYNEQFF.

The chain joins TRBV5-6 to TRBJ2-7; 7 nucleotides match TRBD1. Germline V gives CDR1 SGHDT, CDR2 YYEEEE. V shed 4 bases and J 3 bases; nucleotides not matched to a gene: 7. The CDR3 length is 14 residues. CDR3 nucleotides: TGTGCCAGCAGCACCTACAGGGGACACTACGAGCAGTACTTC. Its translation is CASSTYRGHYEQYF.

The chain combines TRBV5-5 with TRBJ2-7, with D perhaps matching TRBD2 (5 bases). Germline CDR1 SGHKS, CDR2 YYEKEE (reference sequence). V shed 4 bases and J shed 3 bases, with 14 bases lying between them. This CDR3 spans 14 amino acids. The CDR3 is CASSSAPGNYEQYF. The CDR3 DNA reads as TGTGCCAGCAGCAGCGCTCCGGGGAACTACGAGCAGTACTTC.

V and J are TRBV10-3 and TRBJ1-4; 8 bases are a match to TRBD1. The CDR3 is 17 amino acids. Germline-derived CDR1 and CDR2 are ENHRY and SYGVKD. V shed 6 bases, J shed 5 bases, and the junction held 14 bases outside the gene matches. The CDR3 DNA sequence: TGTGCCATCAGCACGGACAGGGAGGGAGGAAGGAATGAAAAACTGTTTTTT. Its protein is CAISTDREGGRNEKLFF.

The chain recombines TRBV6-5 with TRBJ1-5, with D perhaps TRBD1 (6 bases). V lost 4 bases and J 2 bases, leaving 15 bases between the germline ends. The germline gives CDR1 MNHEY, CDR2 SVGAGI. CDR3 size: 16 residues. CDR3 DNA: TGTGCCAGCAGTTCAGTACAGGGTCAGGGCAATCAGCCCCAGCATTTT. Its translation: CASSSVQGQGNQPQHF.

This rearrangement joins TRBV2 to TRBJ2-1, with no clear D. The CDR3 is 13 residues long. Trimming took off 3 bases at V and 6 bases at J, with 9 bases between the two ends. Germline CDR1 SNHLY, CDR2 FYNNEI. CDR3 in amino acids: CASSDPRSNEQFF. The CDR3 DNA sequence: TGTGCCAGCAGTGATCCCCGGAGCAATGAGCAGTTCTTC.

Turning to this clone: Relative to the germline gene, one junction end is altered; a read error may explain this. The chain carries TRBV7-7 and TRBJ2-3; 7 nucleotides agree with TRBD2. Germline-derived CDR1 and CDR2 are SSHAT and FNYEAQ (reference sequence). This CDR3 is built from 15 residues. The DNA of the CDR3 is TGTGCTAGCAGCTTGTCGCGGGAGAGCACAGATACGCAGTATTTT. Amino acids: CASSLSRESTDTQYF.

The chain carries TRBV20-1 and TRBJ2-3, with D possibly being TRBD2 (6 bases). Germline CDR1 reads DFQATT; CDR2 reads SNEGSKA (reference sequence). The CDR3 consists of 11 residues. V lost 6 bases to trimming and J lost 14 bases, with 18 bases between them. The CDR3 loop reads CSANSGSARYF. CDR3 nucleotide sequence: TGCAGTGCCAATAGCGGTTCTGCGCGGTATTTT.

The rearrangement uses TRBV10-3 and TRBJ2-3; the D is unclear. From germline, CDR1 is ENHRY and CDR2 SYGVKD. The length of the CDR3 is 13 residues. Trimming cost V 6 bases and J 5 bases, with 12 bases left between them. CDR3 nucleotide sequence: TGTGCCATCAGCGCCCCGAGTGAAGATACGCAGTATTTT. Amino acids: CAISAPSEDTQYF.

This chain uses TRBV19 with TRBJ1-2, with D uncertain. This CDR3 has 13 amino acids. Germline loops: CDR1 LNHDA, CDR2 SQIVND (reference sequence). V was clipped by 7 bases and J by 8 bases, with 17 bases between them. The CDR3 loop is CASMLNSLGGYTF. CDR3 in DNA: TGTGCCAGTATGCTGAATTCGCTCGGGGGCTACACCTTC.